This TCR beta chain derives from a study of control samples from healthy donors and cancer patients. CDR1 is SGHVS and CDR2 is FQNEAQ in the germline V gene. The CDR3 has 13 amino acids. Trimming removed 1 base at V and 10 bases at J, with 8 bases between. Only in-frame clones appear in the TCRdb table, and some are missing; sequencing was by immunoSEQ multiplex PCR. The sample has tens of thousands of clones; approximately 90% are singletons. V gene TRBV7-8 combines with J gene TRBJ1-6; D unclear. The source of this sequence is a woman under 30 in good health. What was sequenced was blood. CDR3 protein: CASSLVPISPLHF. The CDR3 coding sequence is TGTGCCAGCAGCTTAGTCCCGATATCACCCCTCCACTTT.